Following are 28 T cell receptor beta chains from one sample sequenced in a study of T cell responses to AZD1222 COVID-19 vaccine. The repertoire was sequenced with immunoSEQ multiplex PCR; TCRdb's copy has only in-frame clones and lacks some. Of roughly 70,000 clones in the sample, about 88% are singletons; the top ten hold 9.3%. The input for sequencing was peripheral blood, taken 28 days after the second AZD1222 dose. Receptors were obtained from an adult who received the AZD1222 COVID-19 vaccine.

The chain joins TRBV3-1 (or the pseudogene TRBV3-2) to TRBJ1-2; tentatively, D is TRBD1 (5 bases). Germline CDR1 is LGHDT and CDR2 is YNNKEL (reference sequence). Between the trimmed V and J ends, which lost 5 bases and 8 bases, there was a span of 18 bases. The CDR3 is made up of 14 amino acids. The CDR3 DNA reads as TGTGCCAGCAGCTCCGGGGGAGCCGGTGGAGGCTACACCTTC. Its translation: CASSSGGAGGGYTF.

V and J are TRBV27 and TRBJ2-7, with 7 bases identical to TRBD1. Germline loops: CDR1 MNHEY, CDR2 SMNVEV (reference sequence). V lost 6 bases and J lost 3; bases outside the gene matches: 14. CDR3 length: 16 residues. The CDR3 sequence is CASSTRWATGSYEQYF. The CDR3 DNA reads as TGTGCCAGCAGCACAAGGTGGGCGACAGGGAGCTACGAGCAGTACTTC.

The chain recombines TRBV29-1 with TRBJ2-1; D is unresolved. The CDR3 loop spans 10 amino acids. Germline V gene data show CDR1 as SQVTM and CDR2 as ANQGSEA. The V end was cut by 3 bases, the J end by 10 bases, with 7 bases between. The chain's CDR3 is CSVDDSEQFF. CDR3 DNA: TGCAGCGTTGACGATTCGGAGCAGTTCTTC.

Written as DNA, the CDR3 is TGTGCCAGTAGACCCCTCGGCATGAACACTGAAGCTTTCTTT. Its translation is CASRPLGMNTEAFF. The chain employs TRBV19 and TRBJ1-1; no reliable D call. The V end was cut by 6 bases, the J end by 0 bases, with 11 bases between. The CDR3 contains 14 residues. The germline CDR1 and CDR2 sequences are LNHDA and SQIVND (reference sequence). Supplemented by reference TRBV19 and TRBJ1-1, the full variable domain reads DGGITQSPKYLFRKEGQNVTLSCEQNLNHDAMYWYRQDPGQGLRLIYYSQIVNDFQKGDIAEGYSVSREKKESFPLTVTSAQKNPTAFYLCASRPLGMNTEAFFGQGTRLTVV.

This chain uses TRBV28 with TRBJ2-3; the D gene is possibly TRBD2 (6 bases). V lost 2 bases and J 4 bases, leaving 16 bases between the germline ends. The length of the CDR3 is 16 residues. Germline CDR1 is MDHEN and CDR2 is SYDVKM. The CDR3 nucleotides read TGTGCCAGCAGTTTAGCCTCGACGGGAGTGGCAGATACGCAGTATTTT. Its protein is CASSLASTGVADTQYF.

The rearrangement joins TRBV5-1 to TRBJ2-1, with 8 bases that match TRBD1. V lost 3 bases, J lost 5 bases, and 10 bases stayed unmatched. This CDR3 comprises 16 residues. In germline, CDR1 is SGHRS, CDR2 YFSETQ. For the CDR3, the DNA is TGCGCCAGCAGCTGGGGGACAGGTGTGATGGACAATGAGCAGTTCTTC. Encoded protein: CASSWGTGVMDNEQFF.

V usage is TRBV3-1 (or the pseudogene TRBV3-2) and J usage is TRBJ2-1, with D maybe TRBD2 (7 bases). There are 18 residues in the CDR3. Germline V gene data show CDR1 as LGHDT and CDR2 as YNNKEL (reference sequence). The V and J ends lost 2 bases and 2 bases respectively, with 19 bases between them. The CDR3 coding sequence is TGTGCCAGCAGCCAAAGGGCCGGGGGGCTTCCTCCCTACAATGAGCAGTTCTTC. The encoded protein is CASSQRAGGLPPYNEQFF.

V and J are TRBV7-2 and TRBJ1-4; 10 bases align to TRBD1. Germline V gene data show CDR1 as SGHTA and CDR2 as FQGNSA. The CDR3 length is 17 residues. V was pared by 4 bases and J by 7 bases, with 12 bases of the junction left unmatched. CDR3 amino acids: CASSSLSTGGAGEKLFF. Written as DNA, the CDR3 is TGTGCCAGCAGCTCCTTATCGACAGGGGGCGCGGGTGAAAAACTGTTTTTT.

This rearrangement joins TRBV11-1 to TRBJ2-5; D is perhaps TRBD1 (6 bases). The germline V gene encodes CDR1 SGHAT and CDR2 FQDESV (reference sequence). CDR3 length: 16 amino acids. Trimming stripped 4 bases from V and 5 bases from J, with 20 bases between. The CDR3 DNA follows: TGTGCCAGCAGCTCAGCAACTACAGGGTTCCTGGAGACCCAGTACTTC. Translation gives CASSSATTGFLETQYF.

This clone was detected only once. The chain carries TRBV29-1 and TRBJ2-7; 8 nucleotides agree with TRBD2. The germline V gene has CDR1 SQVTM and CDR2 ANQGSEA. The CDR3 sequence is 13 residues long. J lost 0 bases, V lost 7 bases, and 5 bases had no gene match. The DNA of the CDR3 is TGCAGCGCTGCGGGGGGCAGCTCCTACGAGCAGTACTTC. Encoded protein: CSAAGGSSYEQYF.

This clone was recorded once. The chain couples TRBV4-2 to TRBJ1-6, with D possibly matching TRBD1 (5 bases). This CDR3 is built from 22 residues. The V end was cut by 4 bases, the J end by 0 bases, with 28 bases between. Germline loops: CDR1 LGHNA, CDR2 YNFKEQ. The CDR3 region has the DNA TGTGCCAGCAGCCCTTCCCTGGCGCTTACCACAGGTTCTAGCTCCTATAATTCACCCCTCCACTTT. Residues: CASSPSLALTTGSSSYNSPLHF.

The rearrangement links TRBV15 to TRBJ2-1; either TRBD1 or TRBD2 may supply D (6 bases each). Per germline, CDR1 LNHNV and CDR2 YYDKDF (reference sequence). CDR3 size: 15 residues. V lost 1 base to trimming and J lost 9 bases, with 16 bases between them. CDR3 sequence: CATSRVGGRLGEQFF. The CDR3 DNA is TGTGCCACCAGCAGAGTTGGGGGGCGCTTGGGTGAGCAGTTCTTC.

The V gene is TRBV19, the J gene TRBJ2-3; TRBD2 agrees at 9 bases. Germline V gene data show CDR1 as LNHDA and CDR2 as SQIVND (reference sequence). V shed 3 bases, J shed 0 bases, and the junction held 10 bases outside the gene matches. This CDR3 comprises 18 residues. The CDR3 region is CASSIGRTSATSTDTQYF. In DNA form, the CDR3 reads TGTGCCAGTAGTATTGGCAGGACTAGCGCTACTAGCACAGATACGCAGTATTTT.

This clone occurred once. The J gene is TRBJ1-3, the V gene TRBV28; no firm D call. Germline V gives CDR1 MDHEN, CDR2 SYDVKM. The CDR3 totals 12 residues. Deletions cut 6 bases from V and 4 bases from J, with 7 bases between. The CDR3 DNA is TGTGCCAGCAGGTCAACAGGAAACACCATATATTTT. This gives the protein CASRSTGNTIYF.

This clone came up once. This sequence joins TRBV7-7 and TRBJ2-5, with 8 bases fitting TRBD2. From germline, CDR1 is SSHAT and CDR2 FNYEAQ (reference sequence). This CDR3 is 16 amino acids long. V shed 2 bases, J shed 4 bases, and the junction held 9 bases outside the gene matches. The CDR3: CASSLSGGGFRETQYF. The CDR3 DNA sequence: TGTGCCAGCAGCTTATCTGGCGGGGGGTTTCGAGAGACCCAGTACTTC.

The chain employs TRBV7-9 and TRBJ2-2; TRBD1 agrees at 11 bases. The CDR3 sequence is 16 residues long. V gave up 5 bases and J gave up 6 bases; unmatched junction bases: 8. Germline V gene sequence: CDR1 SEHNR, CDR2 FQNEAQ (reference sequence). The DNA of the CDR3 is TGTGCCAGCAGCCTGATGGGACAGGGGGAATCCGGGGAGCTGTTTTTT. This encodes CASSLMGQGESGELFF.

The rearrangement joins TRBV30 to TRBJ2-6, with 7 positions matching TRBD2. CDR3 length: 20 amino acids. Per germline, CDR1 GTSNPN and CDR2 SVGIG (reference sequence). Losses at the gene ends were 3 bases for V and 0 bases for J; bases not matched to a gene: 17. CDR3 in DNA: TGTGCCTGGAGCCAGTCTACCGGGGGGACTCCATACTCTGGGGCCAACGTCCTGACTTTC. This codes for CAWSQSTGGTPYSGANVLTF.

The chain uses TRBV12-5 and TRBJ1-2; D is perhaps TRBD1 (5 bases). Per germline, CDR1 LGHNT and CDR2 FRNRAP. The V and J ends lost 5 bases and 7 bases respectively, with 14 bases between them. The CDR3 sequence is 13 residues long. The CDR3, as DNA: TGTGCTAGTGGTCTGGGTATTGGGGCTGGCTACACCTTC. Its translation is CASGLGIGAGYTF.

CDR3 region: CASSYLAGGYANTGELFF. The CDR3 nucleotides read TGTGCCAGCAGCTATCTAGCGGGAGGATACGCGAACACCGGGGAGCTGTTTTTT. V gene TRBV14 combines with J gene TRBJ2-2; 11 nucleotides line up with TRBD2. Trimming removed 5 bases from V and 0 bases from J; junction bases left unmatched: 8. The V gene's germline CDR1 is SGHDN and CDR2 FVKESK. The CDR3 is made up of 18 amino acids.

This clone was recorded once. CDR3 region: CASSYGLAGALPNTGELFF. CDR3 bases: TGTGCCAGCAGTTACGGACTAGCGGGGGCGCTACCGAACACCGGGGAGCTGTTTTTT. This chain uses TRBV6-2 or TRBV6-3 with TRBJ2-2; TRBD2 matches at 13 bases. V shed 2 bases and J 0 bases; nucleotides not matched to a gene: 6. CDR1 is MNHEY and CDR2 is SVGEGT in the germline V gene. The CDR3 extends over 19 amino acids.

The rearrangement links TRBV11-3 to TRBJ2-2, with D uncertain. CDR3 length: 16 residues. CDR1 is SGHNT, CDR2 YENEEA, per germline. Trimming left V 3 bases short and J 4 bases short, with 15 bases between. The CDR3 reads CASSLNSVVSTGELFF. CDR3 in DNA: TGTGCCAGCAGCTTGAACAGCGTTGTGTCCACCGGGGAGCTGTTTTTT.

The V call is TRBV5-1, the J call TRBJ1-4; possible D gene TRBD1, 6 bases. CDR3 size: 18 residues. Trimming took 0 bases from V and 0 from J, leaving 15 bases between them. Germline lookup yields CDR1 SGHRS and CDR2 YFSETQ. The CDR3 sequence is CASSLGVTGPSTNEKLFF. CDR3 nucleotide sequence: TGCGCCAGCAGCTTGGGTGTGACAGGACCCTCAACTAATGAAAAACTGTTTTTT.

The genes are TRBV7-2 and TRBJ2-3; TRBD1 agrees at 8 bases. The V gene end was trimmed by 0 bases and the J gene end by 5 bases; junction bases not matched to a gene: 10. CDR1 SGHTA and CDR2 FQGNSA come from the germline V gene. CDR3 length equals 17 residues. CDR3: CASSLARAGGAGDTQYF. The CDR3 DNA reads TGTGCCAGCAGCTTAGCGAGGGCAGGGGGCGCCGGAGATACGCAGTATTTT.

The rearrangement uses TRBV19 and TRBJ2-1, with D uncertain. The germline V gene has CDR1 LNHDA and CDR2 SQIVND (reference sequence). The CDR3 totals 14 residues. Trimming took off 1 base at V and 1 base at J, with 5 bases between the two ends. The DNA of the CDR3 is TGTGCCAGTAGTATAGGGCAGTCCTACAATGAGCAGTTCTTC. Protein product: CASSIGQSYNEQFF.

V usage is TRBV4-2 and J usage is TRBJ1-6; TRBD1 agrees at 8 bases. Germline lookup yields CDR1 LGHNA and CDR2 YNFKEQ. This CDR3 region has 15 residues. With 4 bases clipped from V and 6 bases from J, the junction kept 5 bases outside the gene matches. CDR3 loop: CASSLGTGSNSPLHF. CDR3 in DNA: TGTGCCAGCAGCCTTGGGACAGGTAGTAATTCACCCCTCCACTTT.

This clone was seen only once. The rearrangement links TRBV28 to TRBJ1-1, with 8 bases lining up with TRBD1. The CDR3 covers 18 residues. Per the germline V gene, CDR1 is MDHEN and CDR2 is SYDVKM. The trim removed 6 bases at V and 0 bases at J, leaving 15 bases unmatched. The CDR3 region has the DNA TGTGCCAGCAGACTACCCAGGGGGCGAGGTTGGGTGAACACTGAAGCTTTCTTT. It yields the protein CASRLPRGRGWVNTEAFF.

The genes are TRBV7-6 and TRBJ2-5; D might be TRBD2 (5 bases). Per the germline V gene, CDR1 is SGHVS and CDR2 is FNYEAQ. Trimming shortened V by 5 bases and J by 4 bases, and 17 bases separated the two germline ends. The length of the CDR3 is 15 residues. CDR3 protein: CASSPLRGSAETQYF. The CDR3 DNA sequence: TGTGCCAGCAGCCCCCTCAGAGGGTCAGCAGAGACCCAGTACTTC.

CDR3 in amino acids: CASSQDRAAYEQYF. In nucleotides, the CDR3 is TGCGCCAGCAGCCAGGACCGGGCGGCCTACGAGCAGTACTTC. V gene TRBV5-1 combines with J gene TRBJ2-7; no clear D. Trimming cost V 4 bases and J 2 bases, with 13 bases left between them. This CDR3 has 14 residues. Germline lookup yields CDR1 SGHRS and CDR2 YFSETQ.